This T cell receptor beta chain emerged from a study of blood T cell repertoires in COVID-19. About the research overall: Whether acute or convalescent, the COVID-19 samples came from the United States, Italy and Spain. Nucleic acid was either cDNA or gDNA, and it came from T cells, B-cell-depleted T cells, or PBMCs.

As for this clone: Other nucleotide sequences from this sample produce the same CDR3.

In the original workflow: Amplifying reference gene primers gave estimates of nucleated cell counts. Assay used: immunoSEQ multiplex PCR; TCRdb lists only in-frame clones, some missing. The V and J calls and clone size were taken over from that table, and D and trimming were inferred from the DNA. The sample holds about 34,000 clones, roughly 80% seen once. Germline CDR1 LNHDA, CDR2 SQIVND (reference sequence). V lost 7 bases, J lost 2 bases, and 11 bases stayed unmatched. The CDR3 extends over 18 amino acids. Input material: peripheral blood. The chain has TRBV19 and TRBJ1-6; 10 nucleotides match TRBD1. The sequence was collected from a man older than 75 with active or convalescent COVID-19. The CDR3 loop is CASNDPMTGGAYNSPLHF. The CDR3 bases are TGTGCCAGTAACGACCCGATGACAGGGGGCGCCTATAATTCACCCCTCCACTTT.